The sequence of this T cell receptor beta chain was determined in a study of beta chain features in type 1 diabetes. General study results and limits: All four CD4+ subsets from Type 1 diabetes patients carried moderately but significantly shorter TCRB CDR3s.

V lost 5 bases to trimming and J lost 5 bases, with 9 bases between them. Germline V lookup: CDR1 LNHDA, CDR2 SQIVND (reference sequence). The CDR3 runs to 12 residues. On this clone itself: The antigen is unknown.

Once sorted, every population was more than 98% pure. All of the isolated RNA was reverse transcribed, so expressed TCRB transcripts were sequenced. Reads from naive, central memory and regulatory T cell samples averaged about 3.9 million. Libraries were prepared by immunoSEQ multiplex PCR; TCRdb keeps only in-frame clonotypes and omits some of them. Of under 850,000 clones detected, 10% to 15% appear once; the ten largest clones hold 0.022%. This rearrangement joins TRBV19 to TRBJ2-5; D is unclear. Material: naive CD4+ T cells from blood. This sequence was found in a man aged 18 to 29 with type 1 diabetes. CDR3 amino acids: CASSGQWETQYF. CDR3 DNA sequence: TGTGCCAGTAGTGGTCAATGGGAGACCCAGTACTTC.